This T cell receptor (beta chain) is from a study of cytomegalovirus exposure and HLA in healthy donors. Whole-study findings and limits: Versus the approximately 700-donor mean, an Asian-associated ancestry cluster reportedly showed fewer N-insertions in a later analysis.

This clone has a handful of counts. Its antigen remains unidentified. Donors sampled were nominally healthy, though unrecorded immune exposures were likely. Losses at the gene ends were 4 bases for V and 4 bases for J; bases not matched to a gene: 7. The CDR3 is 15 amino acids. Germline-derived CDR1 and CDR2 are SEHNR and FQNEAQ (reference sequence). Amplification used 60 Vbeta primers and 13 Jbeta primers. Method: immunoSEQ multiplex PCR; TCRdb's copy keeps in-frame clones and lacks some. The data hold 160,000 or so clones, with around 78% observed a single time. The chain combines TRBV7-9 with TRBJ2-7; TRBD1 matches 10 bases. The sequenced material came from PBMCs. The clonotype comes from a woman in her 40s in good health and CMV-seronegative. The CDR3 DNA is TGTGCCAGCAGCTCCGGGACAGGGGAGGGATACGAGCAGTACTTC. This translates into CASSSGTGEGYEQYF.